This T cell receptor beta chain was identified in a study of T cells in Graves' hyperthyroidism and ophthalmopathy (dated by TCRdb to the late 2010s). The study in broad terms: Peripheral blood samples were taken at the time of initial diagnosis, prior to any treatment. To identify distinguishing TCR V-J signatures, a discovery cohort of around 98 patients was used, comprising 40 to 45 with Graves' ophthalmopathy and 57 with stable Graves' hyperthyroidism. Prospective prediction of ophthalmopathy was tested in an independent validation cohort consisting of about 20 hyperthyroidism patients and some 16 patients who later progressed to ophthalmopathy. For training and testing, the roughly 100 patients in the discovery cohort were randomly divided in a 7:3 ratio. The study also compared thyroid tissue and blood T-cell repertoires from about six Graves' hyperthyroidism patients. Once sampling was done, hyperthyroidism patients were given methimazole at a starting dose of 30 mg daily, whereas ophthalmopathy patients were given high-dose intravenous methylprednisolone. According to the paper, TCR Vbeta CDR3 sequencing was carried out on approximately 140 peripheral blood samples, which came from 40 to 45 ophthalmopathy, around 74 hyperthyroidism and approximately 17 progressor patients.

The CDR3, from cysteine to phenylalanine, totals 19 residues. CDR3 DNA only is kept here, 57 bases in frame from base 1. Per the germline V gene, SGHRS is the CDR1 and YFSETQ is the CDR2. The V and J ends are trimmed by 0 bases and 4 bases, leaving 25 bases between them. This clonotype came up a few times. No antigen is known for it. No much larger clone exists at a distance of one base, and base qualities are not known. The TCR beta CDR3 regions were amplified from RNA transcripts. A first-round RT-PCR of the TCR CDR3 used the HTBI primer set with the Qiagen OneStep RT-PCR kit. Libraries were constructed in a second round of multiplex PCR, after which size selection and purification were performed. Sequencing of the libraries was done on an Illumina HiSeq2000 using paired-end 100 bp reads. The source study handled its data this way. SOAPnuke was used to process the raw data, throwing out any read that contained adapters or uncalled bases, had a mean Phred below 15, or lacked an exact constant-primer or identifier match. COPE v1.2.5 was used to merge high-quality paired reads, and clonotypes were defined as unique nucleotide sequences. Clonotypes were aligned to IMGT TRBV, TRBD and TRBJ reference segments using MiTCR v1.1. The analysis was restricted to V-J combinations with a frequency above 0.0001, which together covered 99.2% of the repertoires. The TCS score was defined as F50 (clonal expansion) divided by E x V (chaos), with BLOSUM62-based TCRdist calculated between CDR3 peptides within each V-J. Welch's t-statistics and random forest reduced roughly 500 V-J features to 13, which were used in a naive Bayes classifier (R e1071). TCRdb applied fastp at Q25 and MiXCR to the public reads, then kept only in-frame beta chains. Identical CDR3 proteins give one entry, which carries the most common genes and DNA. V and J calls and clone size were set by TCRdb, not the authors. The sample includes under 400,000 distinct CDR3 sequences, with 15% to 17% observed a single time. Roughly 25% of the sample rests with the top ten.

Hyperthyroidism patients were aged 18 to 65 years and newly diagnosed, with disease duration of less than 2 months. The study excluded patients with uncontrolled infections, other autoimmune diseases, pregnancy or lactation. Diagnoses were established on the basis of clinical symptoms, serum thyroxine and TRAb, thyroid ultrasound, and orbital computed tomography. For progressor patients, blood was drawn at the first diagnosis of hyperthyroidism, before any ophthalmopathy symptoms had appeared. PBMCs were separated from roughly 9.3 ml of fresh peripheral blood using Ficoll-Paque density gradient centrifugation. Patients classed as progressors first received a Graves' hyperthyroidism diagnosis and then went on to develop ophthalmopathy during follow-up. Total RNA was extracted with Trizol reagent, and quality was checked on an Agilent 2100 Bioanalyzer. Beyond this particular receptor, the publication reports: Most expanded thyroid clonotypes (frequency above 0.001) were also detected in blood, suggesting blood repertoires may reflect thyroid immune responses. In validation, the model predicted progression to ophthalmopathy with approximately 70% sensitivity and around 72% specificity, a median of approximately 6.7 months before onset. Sample size was not statistically predetermined, and investigators were not blinded to group allocation. In cross-validation, a model built on a 13 V-J signature told ophthalmopathy apart from stable hyperthyroidism with 85% to 90% sensitivity and approximately 81% specificity, and in testing the same model reached 80%/75%.

This chain joins TRBV5-1 to TRBJ2-5; the D gene remains uncertain. The sequence was obtained from a woman under 30 with Graves' hyperthyroidism that later progressed to Graves' ophthalmopathy. Sequenced input: blood. The CDR3 protein is CASSLGSSWGLKGGETQYF. Here is the DNA: TGCGCCAGCAGCTTGGGCTCAAGTTGGGGATTGAAAGGTGGAGAGACCCAGTACTTC.